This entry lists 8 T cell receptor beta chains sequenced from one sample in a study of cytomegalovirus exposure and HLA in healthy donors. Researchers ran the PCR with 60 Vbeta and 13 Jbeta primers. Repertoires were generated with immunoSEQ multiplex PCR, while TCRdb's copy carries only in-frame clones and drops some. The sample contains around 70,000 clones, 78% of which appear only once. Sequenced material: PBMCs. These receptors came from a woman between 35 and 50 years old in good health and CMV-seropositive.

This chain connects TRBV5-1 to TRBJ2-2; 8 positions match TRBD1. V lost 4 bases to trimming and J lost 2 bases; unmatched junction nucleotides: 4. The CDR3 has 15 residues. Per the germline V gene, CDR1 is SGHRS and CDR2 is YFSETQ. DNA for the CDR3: TGCGCCAGCAGCGGCGGGACAGGAAACACCGGGGAGCTGTTTTTT. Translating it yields CASSGGTGNTGELFF. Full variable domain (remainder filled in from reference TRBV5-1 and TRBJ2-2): KAGVTQTPRYLIKTRGQQVTLSCSPISGHRSVSWYQQTPGQGLQFLFEYFSETQRNKGNFPGRFSGRQFSNSRSEMNVSTLELGDSALYLCASSGGTGNTGELFFGEGSRLTVL.

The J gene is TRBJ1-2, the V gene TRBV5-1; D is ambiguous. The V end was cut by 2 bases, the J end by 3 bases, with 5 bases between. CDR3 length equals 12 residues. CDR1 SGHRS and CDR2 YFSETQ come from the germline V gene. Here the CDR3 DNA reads TGCGCCAGCAGCTTTAGCTACTATGGCTACACCTTC. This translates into CASSFSYYGYTF. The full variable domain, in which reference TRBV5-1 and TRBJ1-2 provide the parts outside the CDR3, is KAGVTQTPRYLIKTRGQQVTLSCSPISGHRSVSWYQQTPGQGLQFLFEYFSETQRNKGNFPGRFSGRQFSNSRSEMNVSTLELGDSALYLCASSFSYYGYTFGSGTRLTVV.

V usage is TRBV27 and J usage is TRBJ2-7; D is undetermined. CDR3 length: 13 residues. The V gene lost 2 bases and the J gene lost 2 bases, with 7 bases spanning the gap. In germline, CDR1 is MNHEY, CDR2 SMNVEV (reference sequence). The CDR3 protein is CASSLSQTYEQYF. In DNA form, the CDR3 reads TGTGCCAGCAGTTTAAGTCAGACCTACGAGCAGTACTTC.

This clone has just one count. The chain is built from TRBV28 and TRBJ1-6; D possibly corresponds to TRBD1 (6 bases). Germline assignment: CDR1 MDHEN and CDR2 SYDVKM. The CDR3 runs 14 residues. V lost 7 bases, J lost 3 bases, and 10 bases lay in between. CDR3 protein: CASTWTVYNSPLHF. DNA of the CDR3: TGTGCCAGCACCTGGACAGTCTATAATTCACCCCTCCACTTT.

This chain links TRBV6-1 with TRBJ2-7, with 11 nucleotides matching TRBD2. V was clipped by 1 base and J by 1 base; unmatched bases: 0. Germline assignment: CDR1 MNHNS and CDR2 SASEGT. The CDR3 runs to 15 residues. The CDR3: CASSEGLAGSYEQYF. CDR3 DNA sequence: TGTGCCAGCAGTGAAGGACTAGCGGGGTCCTACGAGCAGTACTTC.

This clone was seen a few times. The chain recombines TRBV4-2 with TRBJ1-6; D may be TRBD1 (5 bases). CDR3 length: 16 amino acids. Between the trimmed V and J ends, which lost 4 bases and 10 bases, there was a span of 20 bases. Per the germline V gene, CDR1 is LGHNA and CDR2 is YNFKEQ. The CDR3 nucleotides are TGTGCCAGCAGCCGTAGGCTCGGGCAGGGCGACTCACCCCTCCACTTT. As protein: CASSRRLGQGDSPLHF.

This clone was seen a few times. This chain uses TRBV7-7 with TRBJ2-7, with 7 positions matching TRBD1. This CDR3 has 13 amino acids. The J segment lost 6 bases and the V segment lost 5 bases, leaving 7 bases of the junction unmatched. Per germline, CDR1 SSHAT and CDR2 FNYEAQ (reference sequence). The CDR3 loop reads CASSQTGSGEQYF. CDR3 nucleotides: TGTGCCAGCAGCCAGACAGGGAGCGGCGAGCAGTACTTC.

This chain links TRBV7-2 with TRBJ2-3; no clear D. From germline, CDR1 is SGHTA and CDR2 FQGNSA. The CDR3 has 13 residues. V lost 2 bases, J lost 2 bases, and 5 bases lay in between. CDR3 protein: CASSLSVTDTQYF. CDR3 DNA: TGTGCCAGCAGCTTATCTGTCACAGATACGCAGTATTTT.